This T cell receptor beta chain is drawn from a study of cytomegalovirus exposure and HLA in healthy donors (dated by TCRdb to about 2017). Describing the broader study: According to an earlier analysis of several hundred of the donors, some 170 million T cells yielded roughly 110 million unique TCR beta sequences and 250 to 350 Gb of sequence data. An early release that covered around 590 HLA-typed donors contained around 300 gigabases of sequencing data and 70 million to 100 million unique TCR sequences. Of the 398 genotyped donors, around 81% fell in the genetic ancestry cluster associated with self-reported Caucasian donors. The study aimed to test whether cataloging public T cell receptors could reveal signatures of past pathogen exposure. The study profiled the T cell repertoires of about 640 subjects by immunosequencing and related them to cytomegalovirus serostatus. Besides the first cohort of around 700 subjects, a separate validation cohort made up of 90 to 150 different subjects was used. To predict cytomegalovirus infection status, the study combined high-throughput TCR immunosequencing, statistical association of individual TCRs with disease status, and machine learning. To study patterns of TCR occurrence, a later analysis re-analyzed previously published TCR beta repertoires from more than 550 donors and added high-resolution HLA genotyping. The later analysis used no new phenotypic data to find candidate immune exposures, relying instead on TCR beta sequences and their occurrence across donors. To decide whether each TCR beta V gene segment behaved as functional or pseudogenic, an earlier analysis of 587 of the donors relied on high-throughput TCR beta sequencing. Donor age, sex, ethnicity and CMV serostatus were compiled alongside the repertoire data. A later genetic analysis used genome-wide SNP genotypes for about three fifths of the 666 donors, treating that subset as a discovery cohort. All discovery cohort repertoires had been generated using a single sequencing platform. Class I and class II HLA loci were covered by the typing at four-digit resolution. Typing coverage differed by locus: A, B, C, DRB1 and DQB1 were typed in about 620-630 donors, DQA1 in about 510, DPA1 in over 600, and DPB1 in just under 490. Roughly five DR-DQ haplotypes were treated as single units for association and clustering because of strong linkage in the cohort. Among around 400 genotyped donors of the cohort, an average of approximately 200,000 unique TCR beta nucleotide sequences was sequenced per donor, of which about 18% were non-productive.

Concerning this clone: Which antigen it targets is not known. The input lacks base qualities; no much larger clone sits a single base away.

The cohort comprised some 700 healthy bone marrow donors. All cohort members were sampled while nominally healthy, although unrecorded immune exposures were likely present. The donor tested CMV seropositive, placing the donor among the roughly 300 seropositive members of the cohort. Each donor provided a peripheral blood sample, and peripheral blood mononuclear cells were used for TCR beta sequencing. Genomic DNA was extracted from the blood cell samples with the Qiagen DNeasy Blood Extraction Kit. V and J lose 1 base and 10 bases, and a span of 8 bases separates them. The CDR3 covers 12 residues, taking in both the cysteine and the phenylalanine. Kept here is only the CDR3 DNA, which spans 36 bases and is read in frame from base 1. CDR1 SGHAT and CDR2 FQDESV were looked up in the germline V gene (reference sequence). Broader findings and caveats from the paper: HLA typing was unavailable for some donors at each locus, so association tests used only the typed subset. This cohort had only TCR beta chains sequenced, and the lack of alpha or paired-chain data limited which features could be detected. In vitro tests confirmed that a few of the cytomegalovirus-associated TCR beta chains recognize cytomegalovirus antigens. A further reported finding was that TCR beta sequences accurately predicted the HLA-A and HLA-B alleles for most subjects in the first cohort. According to a later analysis, most CMV-associated TCR beta chains appeared to be HLA-restricted, and the HLA associations seemed to be driven largely by CMV exposure. A later analysis associated 16,951 TCR beta sequences with specific HLA alleles at a false discovery rate of 0.05. The earlier analysis of a few hundred of the donors excluded around 17 rarely observed V segments, including chromosome 9 orphons, because counts were too low. In a later analysis, the rate of TCR association differed among HLA loci, with DRB1 alleles having the most associated TCRs and HLA-C alleles having the fewest. Linkage disequilibrium might explain the correlated functional status among segregating V segments, but an unknown experimental factor could not be ruled out. An earlier analysis of around 600 of the donors showed that most TCR beta V segments appeared in productive rearrangements either about 87% or about 30% of the time, which broadly matched IMGT annotations. When HLA alleles, especially DR and DQ, strongly co-occurred, TCR associations were difficult to assign to individual alleles. A cluster of highly shared sequence variants was judged likely to represent a technical artifact of the sequencing pipeline. Compared with the 666-donor mean, donors in an Asian-associated ancestry cluster had fewer N-insertions in productive TCRs, according to a later genetic analysis. A later analysis found that HLA-associated TCR beta chains were more clonally expanded and had lower generation probabilities than equally common non-associated chains. The authors suggested that the approach could potentially be extended to other disease states and immunological phenotypes. Across donors, most TCR sequences were observed very rarely, whereas some public TCRs were present in many individuals. The classifier was reported to diagnose cytomegalovirus status with high specificity and sensitivity in both the original and validation cohorts. Presence/absence analyses assumed roughly uniform sequencing depth across donors, an assumption that may not hold. A later genetic analysis associated a missense DCLRE1C variant with V-gene and J-gene trimming of TCR beta chains, and an independent cohort replicated the association. According to a later analysis, parvovirus B19, influenza, CMV and Epstein-Barr virus appeared linked to several top co-occurrence clusters. A total of about 150 TCR beta chains were listed by the study as associated with cytomegalovirus. Some IMGT-functional V segments, including TRBV6-2 and TRBV6-3, could not be told apart with the 87-base-pair reads, so those segments were excluded. The only immune exposure information available for the cohort was CMV serostatus.

Library preparation was by the immunoSEQ multiplex PCR assay. A mixture of 60 forward primers for TCR Vbeta segments and 13 reverse primers for TCR Jbeta segments was used in the multiplex PCR. A multiplex PCR assay on genomic DNA amplified the CDR3 region of rearranged TCR beta genes. The amplified TCR beta libraries were sequenced on the Illumina HiSeq System as 87-base-pair reads. In the source study's methods: In a later analysis, 77 million or so unique TCR beta chains were counted across the roughly 670 repertoires, and about 9.9 million of these chains were shared by at least two donors. Raw reads were error-corrected and collapsed into unique sequences with a nearest-neighbor algorithm that merged closely related sequences to remove PCR and sequencing errors. Alignment of CDR3 sequences to IMGT reference sequences was used to assign V, D and J gene segments. For a sequence to be retained, a match of at least six nucleotides to both a V gene segment and a J gene segment was required. Rearrangements were classified as productive when the CDR3 lacked stop codons and remained in frame with V and J, and all other rearrangements were classified as non-productive. Following IMGT convention, CDR3 was defined as the stretch from the second conserved V-encoded cysteine to the conserved J-encoded phenylalanine. The earlier analysis of roughly 590 of the donors excluded any sequence lacking an unambiguous match to a single V gene segment. An earlier analysis of 587 of the donors classified V segments as functional when productive rearrangements were above 56.7% and as segregating when the standard deviation between donors was above 5%. A statistical classification framework was built to diagnose cytomegalovirus status from the catalog of TCR beta chain sequences. A later analysis assigned V and J genes by comparing TCR nucleotide sequences with IMGT/GENE-DB human TR gene sequences. The TCRdist pipeline was used in a later analysis to assign CDR3 sequences and most-parsimonious VDJ recombination scenarios. In a later analysis, each TCR beta chain was defined by its CDR3 amino acid sequence together with its V-gene family, and reads lacking a unique V-gene family were excluded. As a way to deal with suspected cross-contamination and a sequencing artifact, a later analysis dropped approximately 590 nucleotide sequences that were highly shared and had low generation probability. A later analysis calculated a clonal expansion index for each public chain from normalized within-repertoire ranks of inferred template counts. Generation probabilities in a later analysis came from a VDJ recombination model fitted to out-of-frame rearrangements, and those results were checked against IGoR. A later analysis scored TCR-TCR, TCR-HLA and TCR-CMV co-occurrence with hypergeometric tests, applying a repertoire-size bias correction to TCR pairs. False discovery rates were estimated in a later analysis by permuting HLA or CMV assignments 20 times. In a later analysis, co-occurring TCRs were grouped using DBSCAN, with TCRdist sequence similarity added in when clustering inside HLA-allele-positive subsets. Repertoires with fewer than 30,000 or more than 120,000 public chains, plus five repertoires with anomalous nucleotide sharing, were excluded from co-occurrence clustering. In its TCRdb copy, this immuneACCESS table keeps in-frame sequences only and misses some clones. Where compared with another copy, unresolved V genes explain less than half of these, and the others have no known cause. That table is the source of V, J and clone size, and D and trimming were worked out from the DNA. Present in this sample are 80,000 to 100,000 clones, approximately 80% of which were seen just once. Of the sample, around 3.6% is held by the ten largest clones.

The chain is made from TRBV11-1 and TRBJ2-1, with the identity of the D gene unclear. Sequenced: PBMCs. The receptor's source is a female donor in good health and CMV-seropositive. The CDR3 protein: CASSLGGSEQFF. The nucleotide sequence is given as TGTGCCAGCAGCTTAGGCGGTAGCGAGCAGTTCTTC.